The 28 T cell receptor beta chains presented below share a single source sample, sequenced in a study of T-cell memory formation after mild COVID-19. TCRdb called the 5' RACE reads again in MiXCR, with one record for every CDR3 protein. The table shows approximately 150,000 distinct CDR3 sequences, with more than 12% occurring only once. Sequenced input: PBMCs or a T cell subset sorted from them (not recorded which). These receptors were taken from an adult woman who had mild COVID-19 (a few samples of this study predate the infection). Cell type and time point are not known.

This clonotype was seen repeatedly, ten times or more. This rearrangement joins TRBV24-1 to TRBJ2-7; D is tentatively TRBD1 or TRBD2 (5 bases each). The germline V gene encodes CDR1 KGHDR and CDR2 SFDVKD. This CDR3 has 15 amino acids. The V end lost 3 bases, the J end lost 5 bases, and 16 bases lay between the germline ends. The CDR3 DNA reads as TGTGCCACCAGTGATGCCGGGCTTCGAGGGGACGAGCAGTACTTC. It is translated as CATSDAGLRGDEQYF.

This rearrangement joins TRBV7-2 to TRBJ2-7, with TRBD1 matching over 8 bases. CDR1 is SGHTA, CDR2 FQGNSA, per germline. The trim removed 5 bases at V and 3 bases at J, leaving 6 bases unmatched. The CDR3 loop spans 14 amino acids. The CDR3 protein is CASSTYRGSYEQYF. The CDR3 coding sequence is TGTGCCAGCAGCACCTACAGGGGGAGCTACGAGCAGTACTTC.

V and J are TRBV11-2 and TRBJ2-1, with 8 bases matching TRBD1. V trimming: 0 bases; J trimming: 12 bases; junction bases outside the gene matches: 10. The CDR3 covers 15 residues. Germline CDR1 and CDR2: SGHAT and FQNNGV. The CDR3 DNA is TGTGCCAGCAGCTTAGAGTCTAGGACAGGGTTTAGGCAGTTCTTC. Its translation: CASSLESRTGFRQFF.

This clonotype has just a few counts. This chain connects TRBV25-1 to TRBJ1-1; 7 nucleotides agree with TRBD1. The trim removed 6 bases at V and 6 bases at J, leaving 10 bases unmatched. This CDR3 spans 14 amino acids. Germline V lookup: CDR1 MGHDK, CDR2 SYGVNS. CDR3 sequence (DNA): TGTGCCAGCAGGAGACAGGGAACGGGAGCTGAAGCTTTCTTT. This translates into CASRRQGTGAEAFF. The full variable domain, with the rest looked up from reference TRBV25-1 and TRBJ1-1, is EADIYQTPRYLVIGTGKKITLECSQTMGHDKMYWYQQDPGMELHLIHYSYGVNSTEKGDLSSESTVSRIRTEHFPLTLESARPSHTSQYLCASRRQGTGAEAFFGQGTRLTVV.

J is TRBJ1-2 and V is TRBV6-6; no definite D call. The CDR3 is 14 residues long. Trimming removed 0 bases at V and 7 bases at J, with 12 bases between. Germline loops: CDR1 MNHNY, CDR2 SVGAGI (reference sequence). The CDR3 DNA sequence: TGTGCCAGCAGTTACTCTCCGGTGTCGGGTGGCTACACCTTC. Protein product: CASSYSPVSGGYTF.

This clonotype appeared a few times. The gene calls are TRBV5-1 and TRBJ1-2; a weak D match, TRBD1 (6 bases). Germline V lookup: CDR1 SGHRS, CDR2 YFSETQ. The CDR3 length is 15 residues. V lost 3 bases and J lost 4, with 16 bases in between. CDR3 in amino acids: CASSWDGGAGYGYTF. For the CDR3, the DNA is TGCGCCAGCAGCTGGGATGGGGGCGCGGGCTATGGCTACACCTTC.

This clonotype appeared a few times. V gene TRBV12-3 or TRBV12-4 combines with J gene TRBJ2-3; 8 nucleotides align to TRBD2. The ends lost 6 bases at V and 1 base at J; junction bases unmatched: 9. The CDR3 is 16 residues long. CDR3 sequence reads: CASSPRRRGGTDTQYF. The CDR3 DNA reads as TGTGCCAGCAGCCCGAGGAGGCGGGGGGGCACAGATACGCAGTATTTT.

The rearrangement joins TRBV20-1 to TRBJ2-3; 12 nucleotides match TRBD2. Germline trimming cut 3 bases from V and 4 bases from J; bases unmatched to any gene: 2. The CDR3 spans 14 residues. Germline V gene sequence: CDR1 DFQATT, CDR2 SNEGSKA (reference sequence). The CDR3 here is CSASASGRADTQYF. The CDR3 nucleotides are TGCAGTGCTAGCGCTAGCGGGAGGGCAGATACGCAGTATTTT.

The chain is built from TRBV4-3 and TRBJ2-1; TRBD2 matches at 13 bases. Germline V gives CDR1 LGHNA, CDR2 YSLEER. The J segment lost 7 bases and the V segment lost 0 bases, leaving 9 bases of the junction unmatched. The CDR3 covers 18 residues. The CDR3: CASSQDRRLAGGRNEQFF. The CDR3 DNA follows: TGCGCCAGCAGCCAAGATCGGAGACTAGCGGGAGGAAGGAATGAGCAGTTCTTC.

This clonotype was found a few times. The V gene is TRBV9, the J gene TRBJ2-5; TRBD2 aligns across 7 bases. There are 18 residues in the CDR3. Looked up from germline, CDR1 is SGDLS and CDR2 is YYNGEE. V lost 3 bases, J lost 3 bases, and 17 bases stayed unmatched. CDR3 nucleotide sequence: TGTGCCAGCAGCGCCCGACCGGGAGGTGGGGCGGTTAAAGAGACCCAGTACTTC. It encodes CASSARPGGGAVKETQYF.

There are a few counts of this clonotype. The chain recombines TRBV12-3 or TRBV12-4 with TRBJ1-3, with D unclear. The CDR3 has 14 residues. Trimming pared 4 bases from V and 7 bases from J, leaving 14 bases between. The CDR3 DNA sequence: TGTGCCAGCAGTTCTCCGGCTGTTTGGAACACCATATATTTT. Translating it yields CASSSPAVWNTIYF.

J is TRBJ1-2 and V is TRBV10-3; D is unresolved. In germline, CDR1 is ENHRY, CDR2 SYGVKD. The CDR3 totals 14 residues. With 6 bases removed from V and 0 bases from J, the gap between germline ends came to 11 bases. CDR3: CAIREAGANYGYTF. The CDR3 coding sequence is TGTGCCATCAGAGAGGCGGGAGCTAACTATGGCTACACCTTC.

This clonotype was counted between two and nine times. V is TRBV24-1 and J is TRBJ2-3, with 8 bases matching TRBD1. The CDR3 loop spans 16 amino acids. With 4 bases clipped from V and 0 bases from J, the junction kept 5 bases outside the gene matches. The germline V gene has CDR1 KGHDR and CDR2 SFDVKD. The CDR3 sequence: CATSDIGQGSTDTQYF. The CDR3 region has the DNA TGTGCCACCAGTGACATCGGACAGGGAAGCACAGATACGCAGTATTTT.

The V and J genes are TRBV7-2 and TRBJ2-7; 8 positions match TRBD2. Trimming cost V 2 bases and J 1 base; bases outside gene matches: 4. The germline V gene has CDR1 SGHTA and CDR2 FQGNSA. The CDR3 covers 15 residues. The CDR3 region is CASSLYSGGSYEQYF. The CDR3 coding sequence is TGTGCCAGCAGCTTATACAGCGGGGGATCCTACGAGCAGTACTTC.

The V call is TRBV19, the J call TRBJ1-4; D not resolved. Trimming took 3 bases from V and 8 from J, leaving 13 bases between them. CDR1 LNHDA and CDR2 SQIVND come from the germline V gene (reference sequence). The CDR3 extends over 14 amino acids. This chain's CDR3 is CASSIRTLGEKLFF. The CDR3 DNA sequence: TGTGCCAGTAGTATTAGGACCCTCGGAGAAAAACTGTTTTTT.

The chain couples TRBV19 to TRBJ1-1, with a weak D call TRBD1 (5 bases). Germline V CDR1 and CDR2: LNHDA, SQIVND (reference sequence). V lost 3 bases and J lost 0, with 8 bases in between. This CDR3 region has 14 residues. The CDR3 nucleotides read TGTGCCAGTAGTATCCGGGGCTTGAACACTGAAGCTTTCTTT. Encoded protein: CASSIRGLNTEAFF.

In its sample, this clonotype was seen many times. The J gene is TRBJ2-1, the V gene TRBV15; 8 bases fit TRBD2. The CDR3 contains 16 residues. Trimming at V came to 3 bases and at J to 3 bases, leaving 7 bases not matched to a gene. CDR1 LNHNV and CDR2 YYDKDF come from the germline V gene (reference sequence). CDR3 nucleotides: TGTGCCACCAGCAGGAGGTCACTAGCGGACTACAATGAGCAGTTCTTC. Translated, it gives CATSRRSLADYNEQFF.

This chain uses TRBV4-1 with TRBJ1-1; D call uncertain. V was cut by 1 base and J by 2 bases, with 11 bases left in between. The CDR3 is 15 residues long. Germline assignment: CDR1 MGHRA and CDR2 YSYEKL. CDR3 in DNA: TGCGCCAGCAGCCAAGTGGGCGGGCACAACACTGAAGCTTTCTTT. Translating gives CASSQVGGHNTEAFF.

The chain combines TRBV4-3 with TRBJ2-5, with unresolved D. The V gene's germline CDR1 is LGHNA and CDR2 YSLEER. The CDR3 extends over 14 amino acids. Trimming removed 1 base from V and 3 bases from J, with 9 bases in between. CDR3 in amino acids: CASSQGRVKETQYF. CDR3 coding DNA: TGCGCCAGCAGCCAAGGTCGGGTGAAAGAGACCCAGTACTTC.

The chain links TRBV7-9 to TRBJ1-2, with D unresolved. The CDR3 consists of 13 residues. Germline CDR1 and CDR2: SEHNR and FQNEAQ (reference sequence). Trimming stripped 1 base from V and 4 bases from J, with 7 bases between. The CDR3 nucleotides read TGTGCCAGCAGCTTAGAGAGTTTCTATGGCTACACCTTC. Protein: CASSLESFYGYTF.

The J gene is TRBJ2-1, the V gene TRBV11-3, with TRBD2 matching over 12 bases. CDR3 length: 16 amino acids. J gave up 3 bases and V 5 bases, and 5 bases lay outside the gene matches. In germline, CDR1 is SGHNT, CDR2 YENEEA. CDR3 DNA: TGTGCCAGCAGCCCAGGACTAGCGGGATTCTACAATGAGCAGTTCTTC. This gives the protein CASSPGLAGFYNEQFF.

The chain links TRBV3-2 to TRBJ1-4; TRBD1 is the table's D call and was not checked against the DNA. TRBV3-2 is a recognized pseudogene. This CDR3 has 17 residues. The CDR3, as DNA: TGTGCCAGCAGCCAAGGAGAGAACCCCCAGGGTGGTGAAAAACTGTTTTTT. As protein: CASSQGENPQGGEKLFF.

This chain links TRBV7-3 with TRBJ1-1; TRBD1 matches at 7 bases. There are 15 residues in the CDR3. Germline assignment: CDR1 SGHTA and CDR2 FQGTGA. V trimming: 5 bases; J trimming: 5 bases; junction bases outside the gene matches: 11. The CDR3 sequence: CASSPSGTAGTEAFF. CDR3 nucleotides: TGTGCCAGCAGCCCCTCCGGGACAGCGGGGACTGAAGCTTTCTTT.

This clonotype has a handful of counts. The chain is built from TRBV14 and TRBJ2-3, with TRBD1 as a possible D gene (6 bases). V was clipped by 0 bases and J by 2 bases, with 18 bases between them. Germline CDR1 SGHDN, CDR2 FVKESK. There are 18 residues in the CDR3. The CDR3 DNA follows: TGTGCCAGCAGCCAAGATCCGGCAGGCCAGGGGCTCACAGATACGCAGTATTTT. Translation gives CASSQDPAGQGLTDTQYF.

This clonotype was picked up a small number of times. J is TRBJ1-6 and V is TRBV20-1; D may be TRBD1 (5 bases). The CDR3 loop spans 18 amino acids. Germline CDR1 DFQATT, CDR2 SNEGSKA (reference sequence). Trimming shortened V by 0 bases and J by 0 bases, and 15 bases separated the two germline ends. The CDR3 DNA follows: TGCAGTGCTAGAGATAGGAGGGGCAGGAGCTCCTATAATTCACCCCTCCACTTT. This encodes CSARDRRGRSSYNSPLHF.

This clonotype was counted between two and nine times. The V gene is TRBV5-1, the J gene TRBJ2-5, with TRBD1 matching over 7 bases. Germline V gives CDR1 SGHRS, CDR2 YFSETQ. There are 16 residues in the CDR3. V dropped 6 bases and J dropped 1; count of bases not matched to a gene: 12. The CDR3 here is CASTPVAGTVQETQYF. The CDR3 region has the DNA TGCGCCAGCACCCCTGTAGCCGGGACAGTCCAAGAGACCCAGTACTTC.

About this clonotype itself: This may come from a read error, since a much larger clone is one base off. The CDR3 DNA is TGTACCAGCAGTGTGGGACAGGGGGACACTGAAGCTTTCTTT. The encoded protein is CTSSVGQGDTEAFF. The chain employs TRBV12-3 or TRBV12-4 and TRBJ1-1; TRBD1 aligns across 11 bases. There are 14 residues in the CDR3.

This rearrangement joins TRBV18 to TRBJ2-3; the match to TRBD2 covers 8 bases. The length of the CDR3 is 18 residues. Germline trimming cut 3 bases from V and 0 bases from J; bases unmatched to any gene: 11. In germline, CDR1 is KGHSH, CDR2 LQKENI. CDR3 loop: CASSPPGLLAASTDTQYF. The CDR3 DNA follows: TGTGCCAGCTCACCGCCCGGTTTACTAGCGGCTAGCACAGATACGCAGTATTTT.